These T cell receptor beta chains were read from a single sample in a study of control samples from healthy donors and cancer patients. Profiled with immunoSEQ multiplex PCR; TCRdb holds only in-frame clones, not every one. The table includes fewer than 200,000 clones, 80% to 95% detected once. The specimen sequenced was blood. The receptors were gathered from a woman aged 55-70 years in good health. CDR3s include the opening cysteine and the closing phenylalanine or tryptophan. D genes are given only for firm matches. Clone size appears in some rows only: once, few, many, or a class for an expanded clone.

clone_size,j_call,v_call,d_call,cdr3_nt,cdr3_aa
-,TRBJ2-1,TRBV5-1,-,TGCGCCAGCAGCTTGAGTCTGAGCGACGGTGGAAATGAGCAGTTCTTC,CASSLSLSDGGNEQFF
-,TRBJ2-7,TRBV19,-,TGTGCCAGTAGTATACGTGGGGAAGCGAACGAGCAGTACTTC,CASSIRGEANEQYF
once,TRBJ2-5,TRBV2,TRBD2,TGTGCCAGCAGTCCCGGGACTAGCGGGGCAGAGACCCAGTACTTC,CASSPGTSGAETQYF
-,TRBJ2-7,TRBV7-9,-,TGTGCCAGCAGCCGGAGTACAGGAGCCTACGAGCAGTACTTC,CASSRSTGAYEQYF
-,TRBJ1-5,TRBV27,-,TGTGCCAGCAGTTTGGCGGCGGGTAGCAATCGGCCCCAGCATTTT,CASSLAAGSNRPQHF
-,TRBJ1-4,TRBV9,TRBD1,TGTGCCAGCAGCGTTGGGACAGGGTGGGTCGAAAAACTGTTTTTT,CASSVGTGWVEKLFF
-,TRBJ1-2,TRBV20-1,-,TGCAGTGCTAGTCAGTTCTATGGCTACACCTTC,CSASQFYGYTF
-,TRBJ2-7,TRBV5-1,TRBD2,TGCGCCAGCAGCCCGGGGGGGACCTCCTACGAGCAGTACTTC,CASSPGGTSYEQYF
-,TRBJ2-2,TRBV7-2,TRBD1,TGTGCCAGCAGCCCCCGGGCCGGGACAGGTAACACCGGGGAGCTGTTTTTT,CASSPRAGTGNTGELFF
-,TRBJ1-2,TRBV30,-,TGTGCCTGGAGTGCACAGGGATATGGCTACACCTTC,CAWSAQGYGYTF
-,TRBJ2-1,TRBV7-2,TRBD2,TGTGCCAGCAGCTTAGCGTGGGGGCGGGGGGCCTCCTACAATGAGCAGTTCTTC,CASSLAWGRGASYNEQFF
-,TRBJ1-2,TRBV9,TRBD1,TGTGCCAGCAGCGTAGCCACCCCATGGGGACAGGGGGGGAACTATGGCTACACCTTC,CASSVATPWGQGGNYGYTF
-,TRBJ2-7,TRBV15,-,TGTGCCACCAGCAGTGTCCCAGGGGCGCAGGGCTACGAGCAGTACTTC,CATSSVPGAQGYEQYF
-,TRBJ1-6,TRBV7-2,TRBD1,TGTGCCAGCAGCTTAGGGACAGGGGGTCATAATTCACCCCTCCACTTT,CASSLGTGGHNSPLHF
-,TRBJ1-2,TRBV6-2/TRBV6-3,TRBD1,TGTGCCAGCAGTTCTCCGGGACAGGGGAACTATGGCTACACCTTC,CASSSPGQGNYGYTF
-,TRBJ2-2,TRBV6-5,-,TGTGCCAGCAGACCGGGACAATCGAACACCGGGGAGCTGTTTTTT,CASRPGQSNTGELFF
-,TRBJ1-1,TRBV4-3,-,TGCGCCAGCAGCCAAGATAGTAGGAGGCAAGATCGAGCTTTCTTT,CASSQDSRRQDRAFF
-,TRBJ2-7,TRBV20-1,-,TGCAGTGCTAGATTAAACTACGAGCAGTACTTC,CSARLNYEQYF
-,TRBJ1-6,TRBV12-3/TRBV12-4,-,TGTGCCAGCACTCAGTTGCGTTCACCCCTCCACTTT,CASTQLRSPLHF
-,TRBJ2-3,TRBV27,TRBD1,TGTGCCAGCAGTTCCCGGGACAGGGGGTCAGATACGCAGTATTTT,CASSSRDRGSDTQYF
-,TRBJ1-1,TRBV5-4,-,TGTGCCAGCAGCCCCCGACAGGCGGCCTGGAAGGTTGCTGAAGCTTTCTTT,CASSPRQAAWKVAEAFF
-,TRBJ2-1,TRBV7-2,-,TGTGCCAGCAGCTTAATGGATGAGCAGTTCTTC,CASSLMDEQFF
-,TRBJ1-4,TRBV2,-,TGTGCCAGCAGTGAAGCTGCAAATGAAAAACTGTTTTTT,CASSEAANEKLFF
-,TRBJ1-1,TRBV2,-,TGTGCCAGCAGTGAGGGGCGGGTAGCGCCAGATTGGGCTTTCTTT,CASSEGRVAPDWAFF
-,TRBJ1-5,TRBV7-8,TRBD1,TGTGCCAGCAGCTTAGAAGGGACAGGGTTGGATTTGCCCCAGCATTTT,CASSLEGTGLDLPQHF
-,TRBJ2-3,TRBV5-1,-,TGCGCCAGCAGCTTGGCCTTGGGGTTAACAGATACGCAGTATTTT,CASSLALGLTDTQYF
-,TRBJ1-2,TRBV6-2/TRBV6-3,-,TGTGCCAGCAGCTATCCGGCGGGGTATGGTGGCTACACCTTC,CASSYPAGYGGYTF
-,TRBJ1-4,TRBV5-1,-,TGCGCCAGCAGCTTGGCCAGGGGTAATGAAAAACTGTTTTTT,CASSLARGNEKLFF
-,TRBJ1-4,TRBV19,-,TGTGCCAGTAGTATAGGGGGAGGGAATGAAAAACTGTTTTTT,CASSIGGGNEKLFF
-,TRBJ1-1,TRBV29-1,-,TGCAGCGTTGCGGTCAGGGTGAACACTGAAGCTTTCTTT,CSVAVRVNTEAFF
-,TRBJ1-2,TRBV7-2,-,TGTGCCAGCAGCTTATCCCTAAGGGTATCGGACTATGGCTACACCTTC,CASSLSLRVSDYGYTF
once,TRBJ1-4,TRBV5-1,TRBD1,TGCGCCAGCAGCTTGGAAATACAGGGGGTAGACGAAAAACTGTTTTTT,CASSLEIQGVDEKLFF
-,TRBJ1-2,TRBV5-1,-,TGCGCCAGCAGCTTGGCCGGGGATGGCTACACCTTC,CASSLAGDGYTF
-,TRBJ1-1,TRBV11-2,-,TGTGCCAGCAGCTTAGACTCTGGGGGAGTGAAAACTGAAGCTTTCTTT,CASSLDSGGVKTEAFF
-,TRBJ1-1,TRBV12-3/TRBV12-4,TRBD1,TGTGCCAGCAGTTTCGGGACAGTTGAAGCTTTCTTT,CASSFGTVEAFF
-,TRBJ2-5,TRBV5-6,TRBD1,TGTGCCAGCAGCGCCCGACAGGGCGGAGAGACCCAGTACTTC,CASSARQGGETQYF
once,TRBJ1-2,TRBV7-8,-,TGTGCCAGCAGCGAAAGGGGGGTTGAGGGCTACACCTTC,CASSERGVEGYTF
-,TRBJ2-1,TRBV5-1,TRBD2,TGCGCCAGCAGCTTGGACGGGACTAGCTGGGATGAGCAGTTCTTC,CASSLDGTSWDEQFF
-,TRBJ2-3,TRBV6-5,TRBD1,TGTGCCAGCAAAGGGGGCCTCCCGAGCACAGATACGCAGTATTTT,CASKGGLPSTDTQYF
-,TRBJ2-5,TRBV2,-,TGTGCCAGCAGTGAATGGATGGGGGAGACCCAGTACTTC,CASSEWMGETQYF
-,TRBJ2-5,TRBV20-1,-,TGCAGTGCAGATACGGAGACCCAGTACTTC,CSADTETQYF
-,TRBJ1-5,TRBV27,TRBD1,TGTGCCAGCAGCCGAGGACAGGGCAATCAGCCCCAGCATTTT,CASSRGQGNQPQHF
-,TRBJ1-5,TRBV3-1/TRBV3-2,-,TGTGCCAGCAGCCAAGATAGGGGCGAAGGGAATCAGCCCCAGCATTTT,CASSQDRGEGNQPQHF
-,TRBJ1-2,TRBV5-1,TRBD1,TGCGCCAGCAGCTTGGATGGGACAGGGGTTTATGGCTACACCTTC,CASSLDGTGVYGYTF
-,TRBJ1-2,TRBV28,TRBD1,TGTGCCAGCAGTTTCATCCCCGGGACAGGGTCCGGCTACACCTTC,CASSFIPGTGSGYTF
-,TRBJ2-3,TRBV19,TRBD2,TGTGCCAGTACTAAAGGACTAGCGGGGGGGCAGTTCGGCACAGATACGCAGTATTTT,CASTKGLAGGQFGTDTQYF
-,TRBJ1-4,TRBV2,-,TGTGCCAGCAGTGACTATGGGGGCTTAAGGGAAAAACTGTTTTTT,CASSDYGGLREKLFF
-,TRBJ2-5,TRBV5-4,TRBD2,TGTGCCAGCAGCAGTAGCGGGGGGGTAGCAGAGACCCAGTACTTC,CASSSSGGVAETQYF
-,TRBJ2-3,TRBV18,-,TGTGCCAGCTCACGGACGGACACAGATACGCAGTATTTT,CASSRTDTDTQYF
-,TRBJ1-5,TRBV4-3,-,TGCGCCAGCAGCCAAGATAACCGACCGGCTCAGCCCCAGCATTTT,CASSQDNRPAQPQHF
-,TRBJ1-2,TRBV30,-,TGTGCCTGGAGTGTATCTTTAGGGGATGGCTACACCTTC,CAWSVSLGDGYTF
-,TRBJ1-2,TRBV12-5,TRBD1,TGTGCTAGTGGTTTGGGGACAGGGGTATCTGATGGCTACACCTTC,CASGLGTGVSDGYTF
-,TRBJ1-2,TRBV6-2/TRBV6-3,-,TGTGCCAGCAGTTACAGGGACGGAGGCTATGGCTACACCTTC,CASSYRDGGYGYTF